Presented here are 11 T cell receptor beta chains from one specimen sequenced in a study of T cells after yellow fever vaccination. TCRdb redid the calling of the 5' RACE reads with MiXCR, one entry per CDR3 protein. The data contain approximately 160,000 distinct CDR3 sequences, around 9% of them singletons. Here the sequenced sample was CD8+ T cells sorted from PBMCs, taken 45 days after the yellow fever booster vaccination. All receptors come from a young man who received the YFV17D yellow fever vaccine.

This rearrangement joins TRBV15 to TRBJ1-5; D unclear. V shed 0 bases and J shed 5 bases, with 11 bases lying between them. The CDR3 has 15 amino acids. CDR1 and CDR2 (germline): LNHNV, YYDKDF (reference sequence). This chain's CDR3 is CATSRDRAGYQPQHF. DNA for the CDR3: TGTGCCACCAGCAGAGATCGGGCAGGATATCAGCCCCAGCATTTT.

This clonotype was picked up many times. This chain links TRBV11-1 with TRBJ2-6; D gene ambiguous. Looked up from germline, CDR1 is SGHAT and CDR2 is FQDESV (reference sequence). The V end lost 3 bases, the J end lost 1 base, and 4 bases lay between the germline ends. The CDR3 is 14 amino acids. The CDR3 nucleotides read TGTGCCAGCAGCTTCTTGTCTGGGGCCAACGTCCTGACTTTC. Translation: CASSFLSGANVLTF.

The chain links TRBV3-1 to TRBJ2-3; TRBD2 matches at 10 bases. V shed 0 bases, J shed 6 bases, and the junction held 6 bases outside the gene matches. CDR3 size: 16 residues. Per the germline V gene, CDR1 is LGHDT and CDR2 is YNNKEL (reference sequence). CDR3: CASSQEQRGGSDTQYF. For the CDR3, the DNA is TGTGCCAGCAGCCAAGAACAGCGGGGGGGAAGCGATACGCAGTATTTT.

This clonotype was seen a handful of times. The chain recombines TRBV10-3 with TRBJ2-7, with 8 bases lining up with TRBD2. V dropped 3 bases and J dropped 1; count of bases not matched to a gene: 14. Germline values: CDR1 ENHRY, CDR2 SYGVKD. The CDR3 runs to 18 residues. CDR3 region: CAISDLPRRGATSYEQYF. The CDR3 DNA reads as TGTGCCATCAGTGATCTCCCCCGGCGGGGGGCTACATCCTACGAGCAGTACTTC.

V is TRBV4-1 and J is TRBJ2-7; possibly TRBD1 for D (5 bases). The germline V gene has CDR1 MGHRA and CDR2 YSYEKL. V gave up 0 bases and J gave up 6 bases, with 15 bases separating them. The CDR3 totals 15 residues. The CDR3 nucleotides read TGCGCCAGCAGCCAAGAACCCCAGGGAAACGGCGAGCAGTACGTC. Amino acid sequence: CASSQEPQGNGEQYV.

In this sample, this clonotype turned up a few times. V gene TRBV3-1 combines with J gene TRBJ2-1, with D maybe TRBD2 (5 bases). V dropped 5 bases and J dropped 0 bases, with 20 bases sitting between them. This CDR3 is built from 18 residues. Germline V lookup: CDR1 LGHDT, CDR2 YNNKEL (reference sequence). The CDR3 DNA follows: TGTGCCAGCAGCATAGGACTCCACCGGCTGAGCTCCTACAATGAGCAGTTCTTC. It encodes CASSIGLHRLSSYNEQFF.

This clonotype was seen repeatedly, ten times or more. J is TRBJ2-3 and V is TRBV27; 8 positions agree with TRBD1. The CDR3 runs to 19 residues. CDR1 and CDR2 (germline): MNHEY, SMNVEV (reference sequence). With V trimmed by 3 bases and J by 4 bases, 18 bases remained unmatched. The CDR3, as DNA: TGTGCCAGCAGTTTCCAATCCCCTGGGGCAGGGGGCTCCCCAGATACGCAGTATTTT. It codes for CASSFQSPGAGGSPDTQYF.

The rearrangement links TRBV29-1 to TRBJ2-3; no definite D call. Per germline, CDR1 SQVTM and CDR2 ANQGSEA. CDR3 size: 12 residues. DNA for the CDR3: TGCACCTCTGGCGATGGGGCAGATACGCAGTATTTT. Translated, it gives CTSGDGADTQYF.

In this sample, this clonotype turned up a few times. This chain uses TRBV7-6 with TRBJ2-7; D ambiguous. The CDR3 covers 13 residues. CDR1 is SGHVS, CDR2 FNYEAQ, per germline. The germline V and J ends were trimmed by 5 bases and 3 bases, with 11 bases remaining between them. The CDR3 sequence is CASSQPGIYEQYF. The CDR3 DNA reads as TGTGCCAGCAGCCAACCTGGTATCTACGAGCAGTACTTC.

V and J are TRBV12-5 and TRBJ2-7; TRBD1 matches at 7 bases. Germline V gene lookup returns CDR1 LGHNT and CDR2 FRNRAP. V trimming: 3 bases; J trimming: 4 bases; junction bases outside the gene matches: 3. The CDR3 is made up of 13 amino acids. CDR3 nucleotides: TGTGCTAGTGGTTTCAGGGGGAGTTACGAGCAGTACTTC. It encodes CASGFRGSYEQYF.

This clonotype was seen a few times. The chain recombines TRBV4-1 with TRBJ2-7, with D perhaps matching TRBD1 (6 bases). Germline CDR1 and CDR2: MGHRA and YSYEKL. The ends were cut back, 0 bases at V and 2 bases at J, with 8 bases in the middle. This CDR3 contains 14 residues. The CDR3, as DNA: TGCGCCAGCAGCCAAGATGGGGGCCCCTACGAGCAGTACGTC. This codes for CASSQDGGPYEQYV.